The clone carrying this T cell receptor beta chain has a count of ten or more. Its antigen is unidentified. Amplified regions were TCR beta CDR3 sequences from RNA transcripts. A set of HTBI primers served as the primers for a first-round RT-PCR of the TCR CDR3. One entry per CDR3 protein, called by TCRdb with MiXCR from the multiplex PCR reads. The sample shows approximately 260,000 distinct CDR3 sequences, 13% to 15% of them seen only once. These data originate in a study of T cells in Graves' hyperthyroidism and ophthalmopathy. The study, taken as a whole, reports: The model's output predicted ophthalmopathy at a median of roughly 6.9 months prior to onset.

The CDR3 covers 14 residues. Germline V gene lookup returns CDR1 SGHAT and CDR2 FQNNGV. V lost 3 bases and J 1 base, leaving 9 bases between the germline ends. The V gene is TRBV11-2, the J gene TRBJ1-1; D gene uncertain. The sequence derives from a woman in her 50s with Graves' hyperthyroidism that later progressed to Graves' ophthalmopathy. Sequencing was performed on blood. CDR3 bases: TGTGCCAGCAGCTTGAACTCGGCGAACACTGAAGCTTTCTTT. Translated, it gives CASSLNSANTEAFF.